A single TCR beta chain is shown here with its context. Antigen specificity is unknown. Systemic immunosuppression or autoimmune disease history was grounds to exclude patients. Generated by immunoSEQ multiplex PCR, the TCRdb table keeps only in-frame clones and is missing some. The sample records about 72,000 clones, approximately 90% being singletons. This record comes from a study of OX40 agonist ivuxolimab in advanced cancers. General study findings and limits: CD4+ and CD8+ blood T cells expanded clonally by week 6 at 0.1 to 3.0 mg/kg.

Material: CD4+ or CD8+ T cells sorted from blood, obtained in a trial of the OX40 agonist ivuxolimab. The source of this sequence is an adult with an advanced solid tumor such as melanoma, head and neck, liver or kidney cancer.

CDR3 DNA: TGTGCCAGCAGTTTGGCAGCGGTAAACTCCTACGAGCAGTACTTC. This gives the protein CASSLAAVNSYEQYF. This chain links TRBV28 with TRBJ2-7; a possible D gene is TRBD2 (5 bases). The V end lost 3 bases, the J end lost 0 bases, and 12 bases lay between the germline ends. This CDR3 is built from 15 residues. Germline values: CDR1 MDHEN, CDR2 SYDVKM.